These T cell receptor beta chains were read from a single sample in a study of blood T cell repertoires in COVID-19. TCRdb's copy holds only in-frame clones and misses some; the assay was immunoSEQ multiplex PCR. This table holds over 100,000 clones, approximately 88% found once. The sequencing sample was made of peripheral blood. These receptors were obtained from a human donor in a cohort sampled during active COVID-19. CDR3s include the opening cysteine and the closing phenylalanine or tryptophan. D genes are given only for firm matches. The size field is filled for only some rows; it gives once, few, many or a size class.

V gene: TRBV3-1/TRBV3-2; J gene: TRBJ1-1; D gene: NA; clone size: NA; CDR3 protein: CASSQEGSGRLNTEAFF; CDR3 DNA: TGTGCCAGCAGCCAAGAAGGGAGTGGCAGGCTGAACACTGAAGCTTTCTTT
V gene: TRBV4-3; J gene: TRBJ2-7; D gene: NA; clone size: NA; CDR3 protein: CASSQGGRGRDEQYF; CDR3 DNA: TGCGCCAGCAGCCAAGGGGGCAGGGGCAGGGACGAGCAGTACTTC
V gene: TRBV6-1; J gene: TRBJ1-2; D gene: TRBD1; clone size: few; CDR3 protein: CASSGADRADYGYTF; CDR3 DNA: TGTGCCAGCAGTGGAGCGGACAGGGCCGACTATGGCTACACCTTC
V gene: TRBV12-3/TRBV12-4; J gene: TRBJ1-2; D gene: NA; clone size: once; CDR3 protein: CASSPGSPYGYTF; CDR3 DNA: TGTGCCAGCAGTCCCGGGTCCCCTTATGGCTACACCTTC
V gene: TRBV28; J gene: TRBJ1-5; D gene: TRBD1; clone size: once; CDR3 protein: CASSQWKGADQPQHF; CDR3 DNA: TGTGCCAGCAGCCAATGGAAGGGGGCGGACCAGCCCCAGCATTTT
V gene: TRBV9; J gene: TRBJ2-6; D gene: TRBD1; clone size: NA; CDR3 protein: CASSVAPGQGSGANVLTF; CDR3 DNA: TGTGCCAGCAGCGTAGCTCCGGGACAGGGCTCTGGGGCCAACGTCCTGACTTTC
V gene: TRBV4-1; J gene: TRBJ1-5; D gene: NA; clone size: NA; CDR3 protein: CASSPQEQGNQPQHF; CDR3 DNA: TGCGCCAGCAGCCCACAGGAGCAGGGGAATCAGCCCCAGCATTTT
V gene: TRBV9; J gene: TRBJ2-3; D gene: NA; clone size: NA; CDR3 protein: CASSTGTPEFPYF; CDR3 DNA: TGTGCCAGCAGCACCGGGACACCCGAATTCCCGTATTTT
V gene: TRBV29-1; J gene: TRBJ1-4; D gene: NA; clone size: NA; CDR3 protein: CSVGVSNEKLFF; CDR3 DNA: TGCAGCGTCGGGGTCTCTAATGAAAAACTGTTTTTT
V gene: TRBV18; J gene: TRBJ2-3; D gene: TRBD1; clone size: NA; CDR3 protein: CASSPMGQARGDTQYF; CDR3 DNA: TGTGCCAGCTCACCAATGGGACAGGCCAGGGGAGATACGCAGTATTTT
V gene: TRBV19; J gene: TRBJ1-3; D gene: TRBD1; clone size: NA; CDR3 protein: CASSTGTAGNTIYF; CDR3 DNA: TGTGCCAGTAGTACCGGGACAGCTGGAAACACCATATATTTT
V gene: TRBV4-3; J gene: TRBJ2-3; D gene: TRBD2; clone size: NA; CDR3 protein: CASSQGVAGATDTQYF; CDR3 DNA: TGCGCCAGCAGCCAAGGGGTAGCGGGGGCAACAGATACGCAGTATTTT
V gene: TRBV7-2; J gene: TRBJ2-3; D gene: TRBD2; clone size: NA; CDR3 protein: CASSSSGTSGAGDTQYF; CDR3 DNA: TGTGCCAGCAGCTCGTCTGGGACTAGCGGGGCGGGAGATACGCAGTATTTT
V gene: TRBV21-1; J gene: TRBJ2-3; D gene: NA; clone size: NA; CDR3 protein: CASSKWGSGGRTDTQYF; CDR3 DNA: TGTGCCAGCAGCAAATGGGGTAGCGGGGGGCGCACAGATACGCAGTATTTT
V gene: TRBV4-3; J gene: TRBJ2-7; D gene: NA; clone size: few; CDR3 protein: CASSQEVNQRADEQYF; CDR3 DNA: TGCGCCAGCAGCCAAGAAGTTAATCAACGAGCCGACGAGCAGTACTTC
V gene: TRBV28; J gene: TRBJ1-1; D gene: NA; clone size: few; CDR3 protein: CASQDRLNTEAFF; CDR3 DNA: TGTGCCAGCCAGGACAGACTCAACACTGAAGCTTTCTTT
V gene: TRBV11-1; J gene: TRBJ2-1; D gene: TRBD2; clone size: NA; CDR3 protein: CATGGEQFF; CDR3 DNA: TGTGCCACCGGGGGGGAGCAGTTCTTC
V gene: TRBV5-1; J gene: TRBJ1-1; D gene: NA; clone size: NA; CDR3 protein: CASSLGGLGTEAFF; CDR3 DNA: TGCGCCAGCAGCTTGGGGGGGCTGGGCACTGAAGCTTTCTTT
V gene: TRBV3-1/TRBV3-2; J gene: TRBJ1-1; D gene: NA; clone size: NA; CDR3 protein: CASSHSGGGGAEAFF; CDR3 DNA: TGTGCCAGCAGCCACTCCGGAGGGGGGGGAGCTGAAGCTTTCTTT
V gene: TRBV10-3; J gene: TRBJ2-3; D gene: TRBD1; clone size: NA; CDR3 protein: CAIRGTGGAIDTQYF; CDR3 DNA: TGTGCCATCAGGGGGACAGGGGGCGCGATAGATACGCAGTATTTT
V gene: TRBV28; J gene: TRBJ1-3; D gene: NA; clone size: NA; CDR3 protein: CASSPDLGSQSGNTIYF; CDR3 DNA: TGTGCCAGCAGTCCTGACCTGGGCAGCCAATCTGGAAACACCATATATTTT
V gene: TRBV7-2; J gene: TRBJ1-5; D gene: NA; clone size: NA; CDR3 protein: CASSSYRVDQPQHF; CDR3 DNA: TGTGCCAGCAGCTCATACAGGGTTGATCAGCCCCAGCATTTT